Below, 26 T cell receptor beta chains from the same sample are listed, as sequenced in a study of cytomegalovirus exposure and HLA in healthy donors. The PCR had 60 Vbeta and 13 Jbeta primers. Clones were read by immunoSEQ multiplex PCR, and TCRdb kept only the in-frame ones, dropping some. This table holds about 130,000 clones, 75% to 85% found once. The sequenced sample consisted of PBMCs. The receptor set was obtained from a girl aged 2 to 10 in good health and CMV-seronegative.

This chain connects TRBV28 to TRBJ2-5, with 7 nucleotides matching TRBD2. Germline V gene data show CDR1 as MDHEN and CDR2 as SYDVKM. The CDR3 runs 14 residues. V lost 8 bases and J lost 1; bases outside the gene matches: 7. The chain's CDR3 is CASWASGLQETQYF. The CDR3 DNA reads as TGTGCCAGCTGGGCTAGCGGACTCCAAGAGACCCAGTACTTC.

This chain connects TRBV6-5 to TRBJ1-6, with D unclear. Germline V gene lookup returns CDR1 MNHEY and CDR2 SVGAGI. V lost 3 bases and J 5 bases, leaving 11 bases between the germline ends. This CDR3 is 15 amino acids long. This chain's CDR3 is CASSYTDGNNSPLHF. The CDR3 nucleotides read TGTGCCAGCAGTTATACGGACGGGAATAATTCACCCCTCCACTTT.

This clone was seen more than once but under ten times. CDR3 sequence reads: CASSLKVGSGYEQYF. The CDR3, as DNA: TGTGCCAGCAGTTTAAAGGTGGGTAGCGGATACGAGCAGTACTTC. This chain connects TRBV27 to TRBJ2-7; D is possibly TRBD2 (6 bases). The CDR3 sequence is 15 residues long. Germline CDR1 reads MNHEY; CDR2 reads SMNVEV (reference sequence). V was cut by 2 bases and J by 4 bases, with 15 bases left in between.

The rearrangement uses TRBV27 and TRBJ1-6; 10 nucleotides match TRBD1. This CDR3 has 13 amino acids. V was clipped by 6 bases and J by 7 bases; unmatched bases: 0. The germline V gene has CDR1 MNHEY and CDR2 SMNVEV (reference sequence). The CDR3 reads CASRTGGNSPLHF. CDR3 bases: TGTGCCAGCAGGACAGGGGGCAATTCACCCCTCCACTTT.

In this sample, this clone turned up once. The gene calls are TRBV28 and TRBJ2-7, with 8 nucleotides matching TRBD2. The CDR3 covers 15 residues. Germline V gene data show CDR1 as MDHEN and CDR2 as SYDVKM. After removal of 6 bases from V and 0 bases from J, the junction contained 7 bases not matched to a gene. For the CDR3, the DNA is TGTGCCAGCAGCCCACACGGGACTAGCTCCTACGAGCAGTACTTC. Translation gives CASSPHGTSSYEQYF.

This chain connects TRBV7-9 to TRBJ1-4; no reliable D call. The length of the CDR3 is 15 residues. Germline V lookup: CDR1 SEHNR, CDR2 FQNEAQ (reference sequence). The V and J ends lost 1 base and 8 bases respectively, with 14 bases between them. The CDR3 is CASSLVPHYEEKLFF. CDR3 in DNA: TGTGCCAGCAGCTTAGTGCCCCATTATGAGGAAAAACTGTTTTTT.

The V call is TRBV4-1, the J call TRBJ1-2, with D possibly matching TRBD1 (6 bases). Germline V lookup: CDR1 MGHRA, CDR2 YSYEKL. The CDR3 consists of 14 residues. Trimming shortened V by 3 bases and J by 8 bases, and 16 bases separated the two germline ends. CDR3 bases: TGCGCCAGCAGCCAGTTACAGGGTTCTTACGGCTACACCTTC. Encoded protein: CASSQLQGSYGYTF.

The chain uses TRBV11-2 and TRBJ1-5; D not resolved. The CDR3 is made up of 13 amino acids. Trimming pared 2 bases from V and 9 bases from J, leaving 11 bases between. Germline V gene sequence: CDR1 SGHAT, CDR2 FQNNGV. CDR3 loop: CASSLITEPPQHF. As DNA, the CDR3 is TGTGCCAGCAGCTTAATAACAGAACCGCCCCAGCATTTT. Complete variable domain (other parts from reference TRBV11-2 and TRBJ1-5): EAGVAQSPRYKIIEKRQSVAFWCNPISGHATLYWYQQILGQGPKLLIQFQNNGVVDDSQLPKDRFSAERLKGVDSTLKIQPAKLEDSAVYLCASSLITEPPQHFGDGTRLSIL.

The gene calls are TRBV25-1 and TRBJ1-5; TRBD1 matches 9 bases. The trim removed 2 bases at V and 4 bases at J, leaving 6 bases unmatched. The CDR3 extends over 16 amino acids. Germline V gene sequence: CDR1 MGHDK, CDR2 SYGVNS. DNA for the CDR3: TGTGCCAGCAGTGAAGGAGCGGACAGGGGTAATCAGCCCCAGCATTTT. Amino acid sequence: CASSEGADRGNQPQHF. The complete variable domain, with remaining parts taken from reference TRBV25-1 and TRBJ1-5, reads EADIYQTPRYLVIGTGKKITLECSQTMGHDKMYWYQQDPGMELHLIHYSYGVNSTEKGDLSSESTVSRIRTEHFPLTLESARPSHTSQYLCASSEGADRGNQPQHFGDGTRLSIL.

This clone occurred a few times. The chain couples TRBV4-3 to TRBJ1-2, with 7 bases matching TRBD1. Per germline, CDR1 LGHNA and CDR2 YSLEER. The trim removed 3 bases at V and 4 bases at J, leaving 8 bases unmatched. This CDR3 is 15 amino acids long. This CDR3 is CASSQDSTGSYGYTF. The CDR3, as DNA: TGCGCCAGCAGCCAGGATTCGACAGGGAGCTATGGCTACACCTTC.

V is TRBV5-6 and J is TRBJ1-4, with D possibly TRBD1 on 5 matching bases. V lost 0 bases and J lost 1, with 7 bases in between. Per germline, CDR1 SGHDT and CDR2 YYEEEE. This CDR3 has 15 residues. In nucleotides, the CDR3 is TGTGCCAGCAGCTTGGCGGGGGGAACTAATGAAAAACTGTTTTTT. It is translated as CASSLAGGTNEKLFF.

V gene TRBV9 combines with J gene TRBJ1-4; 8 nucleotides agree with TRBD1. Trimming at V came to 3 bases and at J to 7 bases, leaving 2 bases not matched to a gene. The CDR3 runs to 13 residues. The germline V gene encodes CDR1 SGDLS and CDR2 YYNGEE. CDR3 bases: TGTGCCAGCAGCGCAGACAGGGGTGAAAAACTGTTTTTT. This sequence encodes CASSADRGEKLFF.

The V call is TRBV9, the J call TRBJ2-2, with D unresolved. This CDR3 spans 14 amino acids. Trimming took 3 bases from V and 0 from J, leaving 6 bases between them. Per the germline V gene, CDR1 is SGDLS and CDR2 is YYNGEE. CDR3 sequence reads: CASSASSNTGELFF. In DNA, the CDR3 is TGTGCCAGCAGCGCTTCTTCGAACACCGGGGAGCTGTTTTTT.

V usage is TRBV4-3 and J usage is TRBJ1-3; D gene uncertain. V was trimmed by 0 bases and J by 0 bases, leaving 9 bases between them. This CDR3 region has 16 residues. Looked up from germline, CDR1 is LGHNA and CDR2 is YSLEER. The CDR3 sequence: CASSQEPGFSGNTIYF. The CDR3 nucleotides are TGCGCCAGCAGCCAAGAACCGGGATTCTCTGGAAACACCATATATTTT.

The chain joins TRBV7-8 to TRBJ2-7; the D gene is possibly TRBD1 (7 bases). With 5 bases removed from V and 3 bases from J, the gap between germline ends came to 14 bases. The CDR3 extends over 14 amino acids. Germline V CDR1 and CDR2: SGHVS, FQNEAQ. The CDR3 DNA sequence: TGTGCCAGCAGCCCGGGCAGGGGGGACTACGAGCAGTACTTC. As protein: CASSPGRGDYEQYF.

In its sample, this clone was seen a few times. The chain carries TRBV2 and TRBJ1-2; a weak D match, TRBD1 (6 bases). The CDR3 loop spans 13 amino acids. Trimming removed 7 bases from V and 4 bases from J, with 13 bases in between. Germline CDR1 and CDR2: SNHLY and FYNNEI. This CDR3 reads CASTPPDSYGYTF. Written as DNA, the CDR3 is TGTGCCAGCACCCCCCCGGACAGCTATGGCTACACCTTC.

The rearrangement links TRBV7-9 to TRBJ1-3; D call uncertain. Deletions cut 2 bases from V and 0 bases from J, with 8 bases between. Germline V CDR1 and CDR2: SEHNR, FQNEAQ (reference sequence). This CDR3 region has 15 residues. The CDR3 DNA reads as TGTGCCAGCAGCTTATCTGAGTTCTCTGGAAACACCATATATTTT. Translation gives CASSLSEFSGNTIYF.

The DNA for the CDR3 is TGTGCCAGCAGTGAACTACAGGGTCGACTAGCGGGAAGAGGAGAGACCCAGTACTTC. Protein sequence: CASSELQGRLAGRGETQYF. The chain employs TRBV6-1 and TRBJ2-5; 11 bases are shared with TRBD2. The V segment lost 2 bases and the J segment 4 bases; nucleotides outside the gene matches: 15. CDR1 MNHNS and CDR2 SASEGT come from the germline V gene. This CDR3 is built from 19 residues.

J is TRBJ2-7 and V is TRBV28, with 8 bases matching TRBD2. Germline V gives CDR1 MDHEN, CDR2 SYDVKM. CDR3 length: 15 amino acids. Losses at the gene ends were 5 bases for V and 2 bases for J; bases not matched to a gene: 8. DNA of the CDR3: TGTGCCAGCAGTCCTTCCACTAGCGGAGCCTACGAGCAGTACTTC. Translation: CASSPSTSGAYEQYF.

The CDR3 nucleotides are TGTGCCAGCAGCACTGGAGTTCGCGGGATTGAAGATACGCAGTATTTT. This encodes CASSTGVRGIEDTQYF. The chain joins TRBV5-4 to TRBJ2-3; a possible D gene is TRBD2 (6 bases). CDR1 is SGHNT and CDR2 is YYREEE in the germline V gene (reference sequence). Trimming took off 4 bases at V and 5 bases at J, with 20 bases between the two ends. CDR3 length: 16 amino acids.

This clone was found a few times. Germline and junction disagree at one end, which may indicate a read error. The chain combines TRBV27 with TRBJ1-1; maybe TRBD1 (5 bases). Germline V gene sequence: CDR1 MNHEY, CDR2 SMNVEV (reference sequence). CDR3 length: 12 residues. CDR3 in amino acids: CASQGGNAEAFF. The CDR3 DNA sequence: TGTGCCAGCCAGGGAGGGAACGCTGAAGCTTTCTTT.

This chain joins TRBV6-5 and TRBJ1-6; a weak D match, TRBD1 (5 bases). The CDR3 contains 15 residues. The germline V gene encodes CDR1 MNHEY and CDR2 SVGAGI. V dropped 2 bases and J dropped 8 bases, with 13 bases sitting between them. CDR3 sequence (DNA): TGTGCCAGCAGTTACGGTGGTGTCAGGGATTCACCCCTCCACTTT. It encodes CASSYGGVRDSPLHF.

The CDR3 loop is CASSRLGGRNTEAFF. The CDR3 bases are TGTGCCAGCAGCCGGTTGGGGGGACGTAACACTGAAGCTTTCTTT. The gene calls are TRBV14 and TRBJ1-1; tentatively, D is TRBD1 (5 bases). The CDR3 sequence is 15 residues long. Germline V CDR1 and CDR2: SGHDN, FVKESK. V shed 4 bases and J shed 2 bases, with 14 bases lying between them.

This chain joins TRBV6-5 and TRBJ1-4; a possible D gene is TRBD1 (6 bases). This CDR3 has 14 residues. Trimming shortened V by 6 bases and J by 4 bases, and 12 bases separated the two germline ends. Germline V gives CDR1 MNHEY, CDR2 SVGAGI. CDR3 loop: CASRRGTHNEKLFF. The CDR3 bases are TGTGCCAGCAGAAGGGGGACCCATAATGAAAAACTGTTTTTT.

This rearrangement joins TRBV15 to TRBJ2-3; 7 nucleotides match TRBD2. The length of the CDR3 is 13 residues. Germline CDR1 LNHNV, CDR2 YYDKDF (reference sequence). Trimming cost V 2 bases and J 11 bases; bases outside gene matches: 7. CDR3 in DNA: TGTGCCACCAGCAGACGCGGGGGTGTACGGCAGTATTTT. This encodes CATSRRGGVRQYF.

Here the CDR3 reads CASSRKTSGGTYEQYF. DNA for the CDR3: TGTGCCAGCAGCCGCAAGACTAGCGGGGGAACTTACGAGCAGTACTTC. V is TRBV4-2 and J is TRBJ2-7; 12 bases are a match to TRBD2. The CDR3 runs 16 residues. The germline V gene encodes CDR1 LGHNA and CDR2 YNFKEQ. V shed 4 bases, J shed 4 bases, and the junction held 8 bases outside the gene matches.